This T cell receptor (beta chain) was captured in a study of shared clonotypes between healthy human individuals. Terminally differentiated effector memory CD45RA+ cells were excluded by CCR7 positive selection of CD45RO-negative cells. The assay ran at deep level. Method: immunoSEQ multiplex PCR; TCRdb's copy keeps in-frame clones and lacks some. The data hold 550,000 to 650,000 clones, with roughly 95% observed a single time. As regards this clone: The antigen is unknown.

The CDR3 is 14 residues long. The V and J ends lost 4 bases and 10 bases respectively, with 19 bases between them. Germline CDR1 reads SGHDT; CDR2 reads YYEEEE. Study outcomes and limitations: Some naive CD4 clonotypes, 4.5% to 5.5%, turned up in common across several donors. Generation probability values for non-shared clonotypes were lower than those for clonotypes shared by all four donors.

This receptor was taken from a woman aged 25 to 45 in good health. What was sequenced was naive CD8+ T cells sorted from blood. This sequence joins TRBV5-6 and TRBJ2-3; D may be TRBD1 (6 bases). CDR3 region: CASSPDRGGPAQYF. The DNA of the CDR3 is TGTGCCAGCAGCCCGGATCGAGGGGGTCCGGCGCAGTATTTT.